This T cell receptor beta chain was documented in a study of cytomegalovirus exposure and HLA in healthy donors. PCR amplification relied on 60 Vbeta primers (plus 13 Jbeta primers). This table comes from immunoSEQ multiplex PCR, and its TCRdb copy is limited to in-frame clones, with some not included. The sample includes about 130,000 clones, roughly four fifths seen only once; the top ten take 5.5% to 8%. V dropped 5 bases and J dropped 7 bases, with 15 bases sitting between them. This CDR3 comprises 15 residues. The germline V gene has CDR1 SGHTA and CDR2 FQGNSA. The sequence was obtained from a male donor in good health and CMV-seronegative. The chain carries TRBV7-2 and TRBJ1-6; D remains ambiguous. The sample comprised PBMCs. The CDR3 region is CASSPRRRPNSPLHF. In nucleotides, the CDR3 is TGTGCCAGCAGCCCCCGGAGGCGGCCCAATTCACCCCTCCACTTT.